These T cell receptor beta chains were read from a single sample in a study of cytomegalovirus exposure and HLA in healthy donors. TCRdb's table, derived via immunoSEQ multiplex PCR, lists solely in-frame clones and lacks some. The sample yields around 60,000 clones, approximately 95% seen once. Sequencing input: PBMCs. These receptors all stem from a woman between 18 and 29 years old in good health and CMV-seropositive. CDR3s include the opening cysteine and the closing phenylalanine or tryptophan. The order of the fields is clone size, V gene, J gene, D gene, CDR3 protein, CDR3 DNA. D genes are given only for firm matches. Not every row has a clone size; where given, it reads once, few, many or a size class.

-	TRBV19	TRBJ2-1	-	CASSTPTGNLPYNEQFF	TGTGCCAGTAGTACGCCCACAGGGAATCTACCCTACAATGAGCAGTTCTTC
-	TRBV10-3	TRBJ2-3	-	CAISEGAGGGARDTQYF	TGTGCCATCAGTGAGGGGGCTGGGGGGGGCGCCCGAGATACGCAGTATTTT
-	TRBV19	TRBJ2-1	TRBD2	CASSVAGDNEQFF	TGTGCCAGTAGTGTAGCGGGGGACAATGAGCAGTTCTTC
-	TRBV9	TRBJ1-2	-	CASSPTLQGNYGYTF	TGTGCCAGCAGCCCCACGTTACAGGGAAACTATGGCTACACCTTC
few	TRBV19	TRBJ1-6	-	CASSIAGTSPLHF	TGTGCCAGTAGTATCGCGGGGACTTCACCCCTCCACTTT
-	TRBV5-6	TRBJ2-1	TRBD2	CASSSTTSGIGNEQFF	TGTGCCAGCAGCTCCACGACTAGCGGGATCGGGAATGAGCAGTTCTTC
-	TRBV10-2	TRBJ2-1	TRBD2	CASSEYLAGAGDEQFF	TGCGCCAGCAGTGAGTACCTAGCGGGGGCTGGGGATGAGCAGTTCTTC
-	TRBV7-7	TRBJ2-3	-	CASSLDSTDTQYF	TGTGCTAGCAGCTTAGACTCAACAGATACGCAGTATTTT
-	TRBV30	TRBJ1-1	-	CAWSVNRYREAFF	TGTGCCTGGAGTGTAAACCGGTACCGTGAAGCTTTCTTT
-	TRBV14	TRBJ2-1	-	CASSQVRLAGDEQFF	TGTGCCAGCAGCCAAGTGCGCCTAGCCGGCGATGAGCAGTTCTTC
-	TRBV7-2	TRBJ2-5	TRBD2	CASSLQRGAETQYF	TGTGCCAGCAGCTTACAGCGGGGGGCGGAGACCCAGTACTTC
-	TRBV11-3	TRBJ2-3	TRBD1	CASSRGMRTDTQYF	TGTGCCAGCTCCAGGGGGATGCGCACAGATACGCAGTATTTT
once	TRBV5-5	TRBJ1-4	-	CASSFLGGRGNEKLFF	TGTGCCAGCAGCTTTCTGGGAGGACGGGGTAATGAAAAACTGTTTTTT
-	TRBV7-8	TRBJ2-1	TRBD2	CASTVAGDYNEQFF	TGTGCCAGCACGGTAGCGGGAGATTACAATGAGCAGTTCTTC
-	TRBV6-5	TRBJ2-7	TRBD2	CASSSGGYEQYF	TGTGCCAGCAGCTCGGGGGGCTACGAGCAGTACTTC
-	TRBV30	TRBJ2-1	-	CAWSVTVHGSYNEQFF	TGTGCCTGGAGTGTCACGGTCCACGGGTCCTACAATGAGCAGTTCTTC
-	TRBV27	TRBJ1-2	TRBD1	CASSLGTGDYGYTF	TGTGCCAGCAGTTTAGGGACAGGGGATTATGGCTACACCTTC
-	TRBV10-3	TRBJ2-3	TRBD2	CAISEPSRSLRGESTDTQYF	TGTGCCATCAGTGAGCCCTCCCGTAGTTTGCGGGGGGAGAGCACAGATACGCAGTATTTT
-	TRBV9	TRBJ2-3	TRBD1	CASSSRGWGKVADTQYF	TGTGCCAGCAGCTCCAGGGGGTGGGGGAAGGTCGCAGATACGCAGTATTTT
-	TRBV9	TRBJ1-1	-	CASSVGTGNTEAFF	TGTGCCAGCAGCGTAGGCACAGGAAACACTGAAGCTTTCTTT
-	TRBV4-3	TRBJ1-1	-	CASSRQIESEAFF	TGCGCCAGCAGTCGACAAATTGAATCTGAAGCTTTCTTT
-	TRBV6-6	TRBJ1-3	-	CASRTRAGNTIYF	TGTGCCAGCAGGACCCGGGCTGGAAACACCATATATTTT
-	TRBV7-2	TRBJ2-7	TRBD2	CASSLAGTSGAYEQYF	TGTGCCAGCAGCTTAGCCGGGACTAGCGGGGCCTACGAGCAGTACTTC
-	TRBV18	TRBJ1-1	-	CASSGQGTGTEAFF	TGTGCCAGCTCCGGCCAGGGAACCGGCACTGAAGCTTTCTTT
-	TRBV9	TRBJ2-7	TRBD2	CASSYDGGRGNEQYF	TGTGCCAGCAGCTACGACGGGGGGAGAGGCAACGAGCAGTACTTC
-	TRBV2	TRBJ1-5	-	CASSESLDGNQPQHF	TGTGCCAGCAGTGAGTCCCTAGACGGCAATCAGCCCCAGCATTTT
-	TRBV19	TRBJ2-7	TRBD1	CASKLTGSTYEQYF	TGTGCCAGTAAGTTGACAGGGTCGACCTACGAGCAGTACTTC
-	TRBV9	TRBJ1-3	TRBD1	CASSARTGVLSGNTIYF	TGTGCCAGCAGCGCCCGGACAGGGGTCCTCTCTGGAAACACCATATATTTT
-	TRBV19	TRBJ1-5	-	CATRQDNQPQHF	TGTGCCACCCGACAGGACAATCAGCCCCAGCATTTT
-	TRBV6-5	TRBJ2-3	TRBD1	CASNRQGNIADTQYF	TGTGCCAGCAACAGACAGGGGAATATAGCAGATACGCAGTATTTT
-	TRBV6-1	TRBJ1-2	-	CASLRQARLSGYTF	TGTGCCAGCCTCCGACAGGCTCGACTCAGCGGTTACACCTTC
few	TRBV29-1	TRBJ2-1	-	CSAELLGSRMNEQFF	TGCAGCGCCGAGCTTCTCGGGAGTCGGATGAATGAGCAGTTCTTC
-	TRBV28	TRBJ2-5	-	CASSPLGWETQYF	TGTGCCAGCAGTCCGCTAGGATGGGAGACCCAGTACTTC
-	TRBV5-6	TRBJ1-2	-	CARAGGPDYGYTF	TGTGCCAGAGCCGGGGGACCCGACTATGGCTACACCTTC
-	TRBV29-1	TRBJ2-5	TRBD1	CSVGRGQQETQYF	TGCAGCGTAGGCAGGGGACAGCAAGAGACCCAGTACTTC
-	TRBV2	TRBJ2-3	-	CASSPRQRVGDTQYF	TGTGCCAGCAGCCCCCGGCAGAGGGTGGGGGATACGCAGTATTTT
-	TRBV14	TRBJ2-1	TRBD2	CASSHGRGTYYNEQFF	TGTGCCAGCAGCCACGGGCGGGGGACTTACTACAATGAGCAGTTCTTC
-	TRBV13	TRBJ2-7	-	CASSLRGVGYEQYF	TGTGCCAGCAGCTTAAGAGGAGTCGGATACGAGCAGTACTTC
-	TRBV28	TRBJ2-7	-	CASSSPLASGEQYF	TGTGCCAGCAGTTCCCCACTCGCTTCGGGGGAGCAGTACTTC
-	TRBV6-5	TRBJ2-1	-	CASSYEGTKNEQFF	TGTGCCAGCAGTTACGAGGGAACTAAAAATGAGCAGTTCTTC
-	TRBV4-3	TRBJ2-7	TRBD1	CASSQEDRGGGYEQYF	TGCGCCAGCAGCCAAGAAGACAGGGGCGGAGGGTACGAGCAGTACTTC
-	TRBV6-5	TRBJ2-7	-	CASSYSRGHPSYEQYF	TGTGCCAGCAGTTACTCGAGAGGACACCCCTCCTACGAGCAGTACTTC